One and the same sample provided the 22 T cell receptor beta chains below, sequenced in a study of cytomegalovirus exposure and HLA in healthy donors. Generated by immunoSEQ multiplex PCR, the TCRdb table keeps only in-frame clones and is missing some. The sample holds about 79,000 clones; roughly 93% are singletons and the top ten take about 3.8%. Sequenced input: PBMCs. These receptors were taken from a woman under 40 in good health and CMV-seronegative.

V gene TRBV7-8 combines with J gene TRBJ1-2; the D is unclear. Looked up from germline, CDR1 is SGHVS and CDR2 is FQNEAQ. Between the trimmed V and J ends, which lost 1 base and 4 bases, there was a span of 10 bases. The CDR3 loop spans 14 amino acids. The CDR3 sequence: CASSLGSSGYGYTF. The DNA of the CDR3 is TGTGCCAGCAGCTTAGGGTCCTCGGGCTATGGCTACACCTTC.

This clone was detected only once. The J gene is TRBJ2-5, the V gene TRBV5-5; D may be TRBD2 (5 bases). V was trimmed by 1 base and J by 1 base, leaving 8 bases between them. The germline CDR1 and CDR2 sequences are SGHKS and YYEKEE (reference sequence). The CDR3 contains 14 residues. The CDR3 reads CASSLRTFQETQYF. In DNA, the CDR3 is TGTGCCAGCAGCTTGCGGACTTTCCAAGAGACCCAGTACTTC.

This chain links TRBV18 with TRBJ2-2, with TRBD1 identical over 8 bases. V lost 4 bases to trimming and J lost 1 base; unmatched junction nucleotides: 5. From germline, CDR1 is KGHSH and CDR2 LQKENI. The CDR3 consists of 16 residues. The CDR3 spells CASSLDRGWNTGELFF. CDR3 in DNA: TGTGCCAGCTCACTCGACAGGGGTTGGAACACCGGGGAGCTGTTTTTT. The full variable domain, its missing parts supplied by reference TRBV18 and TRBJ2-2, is NAGVMQNPRHLVRRRGQEARLRCSPMKGHSHVYWYRQLPEEGLKFMVYLQKENIIDESGMPKERFSAEFPKEGPSILRIQQVVRGDSAAYFCASSLDRGWNTGELFFGEGSRLTVL.

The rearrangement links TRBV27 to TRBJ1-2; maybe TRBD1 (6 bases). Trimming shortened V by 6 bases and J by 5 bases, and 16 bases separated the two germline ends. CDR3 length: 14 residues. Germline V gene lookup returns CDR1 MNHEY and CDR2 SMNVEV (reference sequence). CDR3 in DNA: TGTGCCAGCAGACAGTTCCGGGACAATTATGGCTACACCTTC. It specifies CASRQFRDNYGYTF.

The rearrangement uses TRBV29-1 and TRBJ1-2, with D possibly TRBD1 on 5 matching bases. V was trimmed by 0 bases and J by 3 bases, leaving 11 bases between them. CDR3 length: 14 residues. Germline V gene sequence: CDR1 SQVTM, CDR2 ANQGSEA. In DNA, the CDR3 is TGCAGCGTTGAAGACAGGGCGTCTTACTATGGCTACACCTTC. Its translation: CSVEDRASYYGYTF.

The CDR3 protein is CASSLGSNTEAFF. CDR3 bases: TGTGCCAGCAGTTTGGGCAGCAACACTGAAGCTTTCTTT. The chain couples TRBV28 to TRBJ1-1; D is undetermined. V was clipped by 3 bases and J by 2 bases, with 7 bases between them. The CDR3 is made up of 13 amino acids. Germline CDR1 MDHEN, CDR2 SYDVKM.

The CDR3 is CASSFDRGLEQYF. Written as DNA, the CDR3 is TGTGCCAGCAGTTTCGACAGGGGGCTGGAGCAGTACTTC. This chain uses TRBV6-6 with TRBJ2-7, with 10 bases fitting TRBD1. The CDR3 contains 13 residues. Germline CDR1 reads MNHNY; CDR2 reads SVGAGI (reference sequence). The J segment lost 7 bases and the V segment lost 4 bases, leaving 4 bases of the junction unmatched.

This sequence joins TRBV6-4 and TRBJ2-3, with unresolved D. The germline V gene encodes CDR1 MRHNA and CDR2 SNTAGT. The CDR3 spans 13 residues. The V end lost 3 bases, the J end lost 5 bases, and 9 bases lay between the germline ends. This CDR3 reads CASSESGGDTQYF. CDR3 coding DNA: TGTGCCAGCAGTGAATCAGGTGGAGATACGCAGTATTTT.

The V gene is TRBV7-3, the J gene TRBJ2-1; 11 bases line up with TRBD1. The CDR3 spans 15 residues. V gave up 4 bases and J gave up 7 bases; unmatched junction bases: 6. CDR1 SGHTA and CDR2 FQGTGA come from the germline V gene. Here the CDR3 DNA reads TGTGCCAGCAGCTCACCGGGACAGGGGGTTAATGAGCAGTTCTTC. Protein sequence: CASSSPGQGVNEQFF.

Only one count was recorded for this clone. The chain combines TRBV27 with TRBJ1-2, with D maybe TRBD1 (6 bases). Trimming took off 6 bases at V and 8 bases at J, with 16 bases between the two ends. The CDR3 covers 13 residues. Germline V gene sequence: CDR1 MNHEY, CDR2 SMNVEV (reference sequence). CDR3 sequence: CASRPLDSGGYTF. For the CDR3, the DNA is TGTGCCAGCAGACCCCTGGACAGTGGAGGCTACACCTTC.

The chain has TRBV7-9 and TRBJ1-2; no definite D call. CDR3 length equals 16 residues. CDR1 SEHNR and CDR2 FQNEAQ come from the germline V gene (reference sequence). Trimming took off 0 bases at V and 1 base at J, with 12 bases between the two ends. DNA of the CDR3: TGTGCCAGCAGCTTAGCGTATGAGCCCCTTAACTATGGCTACACCTTC. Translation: CASSLAYEPLNYGYTF.

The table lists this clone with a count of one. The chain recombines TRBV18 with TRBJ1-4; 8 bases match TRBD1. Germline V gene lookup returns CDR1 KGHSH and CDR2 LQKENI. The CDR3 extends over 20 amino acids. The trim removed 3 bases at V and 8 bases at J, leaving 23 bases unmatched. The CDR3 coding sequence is TGTGCCAGCTCACCCAAAATTATCGGACAGGGAAGCCCACCAAGCGAAAAACTGTTTTTT. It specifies CASSPKIIGQGSPPSEKLFF.

Here the CDR3 DNA reads TGTGCCAGCAGCCTTTTTAACATTCAGTACTTC. This translates into CASSLFNIQYF. This chain uses TRBV11-2 with TRBJ2-4; D remains ambiguous. This CDR3 spans 11 amino acids. V was cut by 5 bases and J by 7 bases, with 6 bases left in between. Germline CDR1 reads SGHAT; CDR2 reads FQNNGV.

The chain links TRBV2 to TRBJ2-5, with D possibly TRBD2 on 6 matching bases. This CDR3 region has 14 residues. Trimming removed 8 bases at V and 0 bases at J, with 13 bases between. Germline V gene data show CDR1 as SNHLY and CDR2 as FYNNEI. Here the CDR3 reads CASLQGRYQETQYF. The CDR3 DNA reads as TGTGCCAGCCTCCAAGGGAGGTACCAAGAGACCCAGTACTTC.

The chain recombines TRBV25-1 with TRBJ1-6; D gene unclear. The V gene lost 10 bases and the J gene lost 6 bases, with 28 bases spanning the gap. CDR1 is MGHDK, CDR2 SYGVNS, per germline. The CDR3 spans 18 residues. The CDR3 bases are TGTGCCACCCTTCCCCCTTTAGATCGAGGGTATTGTAATTCACCCCTCCACTTT. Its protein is CATLPPLDRGYCNSPLHF.

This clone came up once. CDR3 in DNA: TGTGCCAGCAGTCCCCAGGGAGGCAGTCCCGGGGAGCTGTTTTTT. It specifies CASSPQGGSPGELFF. This chain joins TRBV6-5 and TRBJ2-2; tentative D call: TRBD2 (6 bases). V was pared by 5 bases and J by 6 bases, with 16 bases between. There are 15 residues in the CDR3. CDR1 MNHEY and CDR2 SVGAGI come from the germline V gene.

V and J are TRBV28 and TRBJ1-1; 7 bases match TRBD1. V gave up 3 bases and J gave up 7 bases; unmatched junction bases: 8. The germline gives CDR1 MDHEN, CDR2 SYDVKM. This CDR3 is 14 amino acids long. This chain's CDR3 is CASSLQGVRIEAFF. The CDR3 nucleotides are TGTGCCAGCAGTTTGCAGGGGGTTCGGATTGAAGCTTTCTTT.

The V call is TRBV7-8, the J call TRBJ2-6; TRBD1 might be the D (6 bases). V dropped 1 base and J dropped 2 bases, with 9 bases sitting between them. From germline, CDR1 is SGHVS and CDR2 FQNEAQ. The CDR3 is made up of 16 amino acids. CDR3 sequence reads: CASSLVGGAGANVLTF. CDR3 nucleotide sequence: TGTGCCAGCAGCTTAGTTGGGGGCGCTGGGGCCAACGTCCTGACTTTC.

The CDR3 DNA is TGTGCCAGCAGTCCAGCGGTGAGCTCCTACAATGAGCAGTTCTTC. This gives the protein CASSPAVSSYNEQFF. This chain connects TRBV11-2 to TRBJ2-1; a weak D match, TRBD2 (5 bases). Germline V gene lookup returns CDR1 SGHAT and CDR2 FQNNGV. This CDR3 spans 15 amino acids. Trimming cost V 6 bases and J 0 bases, with 12 bases left between them.

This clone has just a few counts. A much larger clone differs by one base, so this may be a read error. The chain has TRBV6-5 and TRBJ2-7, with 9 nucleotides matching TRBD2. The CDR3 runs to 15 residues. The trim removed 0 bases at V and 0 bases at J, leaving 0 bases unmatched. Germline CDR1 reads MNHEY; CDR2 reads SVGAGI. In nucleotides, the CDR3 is TGTGCCAGCAGTTACTCTAGCGGGAGCTCCTACGAGCAGTACTTC. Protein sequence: CASSYSSGSSYEQYF.

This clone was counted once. CDR3 amino acids: CASSEEGLRSGFAKNIQYF. CDR3 DNA sequence: TGTGCCAGCAGTGAAGAGGGTTTACGTTCAGGGTTCGCCAAAAACATTCAGTACTTC. The chain couples TRBV2 to TRBJ2-4, with D maybe TRBD1 (5 bases). The length of the CDR3 is 19 residues. Trimming stripped 1 base from V and 1 base from J, with 20 bases between. Germline V gene lookup returns CDR1 SNHLY and CDR2 FYNNEI.

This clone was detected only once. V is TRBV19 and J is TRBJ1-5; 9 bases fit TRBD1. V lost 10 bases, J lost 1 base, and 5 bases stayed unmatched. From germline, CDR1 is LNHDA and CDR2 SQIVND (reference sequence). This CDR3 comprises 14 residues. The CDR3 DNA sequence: TGTGCCACGCGGGACAGGGTGAGCAATCAGCCCCAGCATTTT. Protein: CATRDRVSNQPQHF.